By sample share, the clone carrying this TCR beta chain is medium-sized. With MiXCR, TCRdb called clones anew from the PCR reads. Of under 30,000 clones listed, roughly 15% were seen once; the top ten hold around 6.1%. This sample is part of a study of metastatic and nonmetastatic thyroid tumors. Patients had received no treatment of any kind before thyroid surgery. The sequenced sample consisted of blood. The receptor was isolated from a male donor with papillary thyroid cancer or a benign thyroid nodule (not recorded which). Some clones in this sample may be carry-over from other donors' samples.

The CDR3 protein is CASTPLGPGTPAYNEQFF. The CDR3 DNA follows: TGTGCCAGCACCCCTCTTGGCCCCGGGACCCCTGCCTACAATGAGCAGTTCTTC. This chain connects TRBV12-3 or TRBV12-4 to TRBJ2-1, with D perhaps TRBD1 or TRBD2 (5 bases each). Between the trimmed V and J ends, which lost 7 bases and 2 bases, there was a span of 24 bases. The CDR3 sequence is 18 residues long.